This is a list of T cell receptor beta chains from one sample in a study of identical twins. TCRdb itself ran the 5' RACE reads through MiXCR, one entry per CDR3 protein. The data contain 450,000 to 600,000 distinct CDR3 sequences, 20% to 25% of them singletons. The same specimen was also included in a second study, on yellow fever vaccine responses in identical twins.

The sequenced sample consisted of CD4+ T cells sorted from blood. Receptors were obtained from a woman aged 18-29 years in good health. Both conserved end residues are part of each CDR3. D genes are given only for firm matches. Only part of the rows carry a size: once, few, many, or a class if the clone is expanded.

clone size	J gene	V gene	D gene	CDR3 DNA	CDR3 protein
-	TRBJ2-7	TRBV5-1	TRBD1	TGCGCCAGCAGCGGGACCGGACAGGAGTGGACCCCCTACGAGCAGTACTTC	CASSGTGQEWTPYEQYF
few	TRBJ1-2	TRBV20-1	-	TGCAGTGCTTCAGGACCGGGGGAGACCTATGGCTACACCTTC	CSASGPGETYGYTF
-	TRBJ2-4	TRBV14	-	TGTGCCAGCAGCCAAGATCTGGGGGCGGTAAACATTCAGTACTTC	CASSQDLGAVNIQYF
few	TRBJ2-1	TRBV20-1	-	TGCAGTGCTATTTTGCGGGGGCTTAGCTCCTACAATGAGCAGTTCTTC	CSAILRGLSSYNEQFF
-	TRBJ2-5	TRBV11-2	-	TGTGCCAGCAGCCAAACGGGAGTCGGGAAGACCCAGTACTTC	CASSQTGVGKTQYF
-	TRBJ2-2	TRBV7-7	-	TGTGCCAGCAGCTTAACTAGGTCCACCGGGGAGCTGTTTTTT	CASSLTRSTGELFF
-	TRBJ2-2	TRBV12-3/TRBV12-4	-	TGTGCCAGCACCCCCAGGGGGAACACCGGGGAGCTGTTTTTT	CASTPRGNTGELFF
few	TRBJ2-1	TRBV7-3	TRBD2	TGTGCCAGCAGCTCCCCGGGACTACACCACAATGAGCAGTTCTTC	CASSSPGLHHNEQFF
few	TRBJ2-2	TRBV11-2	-	TGTGCCAGCAGCTTAGTTGGGCGGGGACCCTCGGGCGGGGAGCTGTTTTTT	CASSLVGRGPSGGELFF
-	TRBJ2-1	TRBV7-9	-	TGTGCCAGCAGCGCAGGGGTGGGGGGATACAATGAGCAGTTCTTC	CASSAGVGGYNEQFF
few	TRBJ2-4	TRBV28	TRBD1	TGTGCCAGCAGTTGGGGGACAGGGCTAGCCAAAAACATTCAGTACTTC	CASSWGTGLAKNIQYF
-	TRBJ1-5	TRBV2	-	TGTGCCAGCAGTGCAGGGGATTATAGCAATCAGCCCCAGCATTTT	CASSAGDYSNQPQHF
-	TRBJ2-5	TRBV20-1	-	TGCAGTGCTAACGACAGATTCCAAGAGACCCAGTACTTC	CSANDRFQETQYF
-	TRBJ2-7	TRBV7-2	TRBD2	TGTGCCAGCAGCTTAGCCCTATCTAGCGGGAGAGGCCACGAGCAGTACTTC	CASSLALSSGRGHEQYF
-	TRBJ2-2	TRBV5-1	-	TGCGCCAGCCGACTAGTGGTCGATATTGCCGGGGAGCTGTTTTTT	CASRLVVDIAGELFF
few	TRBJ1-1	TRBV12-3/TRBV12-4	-	TGTGCCAGCAGTTTAGTCCCCTCGAGCACTGAAGCTTTCTTT	CASSLVPSSTEAFF
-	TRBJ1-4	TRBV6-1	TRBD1	TGTGCCAGCAGGAAGGAGACAGGGTTCAATGAAAAACTGTTTTTT	CASRKETGFNEKLFF
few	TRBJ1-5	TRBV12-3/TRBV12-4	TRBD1	TGTGCCAGCAGTCCCGGGACAGGGGGTTTGGGTCAGCCCCAGCATTTT	CASSPGTGGLGQPQHF
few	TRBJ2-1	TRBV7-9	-	TGTGCCAGCAGCTCCTACAGGAGCTCCTACAATGAGCAGTTCTTC	CASSSYRSSYNEQFF
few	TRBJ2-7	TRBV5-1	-	TGCGCCAGCGAGGGGGACGGACATTACGAGCAGTACTTC	CASEGDGHYEQYF
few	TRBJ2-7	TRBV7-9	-	TGTGCCAGCAGCTTAGGCAGCACAGAAAGCTACGAGCAGTACTTC	CASSLGSTESYEQYF
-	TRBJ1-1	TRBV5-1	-	TGCGCCAGCAGGGTTGGGGCGCGCACTGAAGCTTTCTTT	CASRVGARTEAFF
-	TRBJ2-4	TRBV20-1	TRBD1	TGCAGTGCTAGGGTACAGGGGCCCCTCCTAGCCAAAAACATTCAGTACTTC	CSARVQGPLLAKNIQYF
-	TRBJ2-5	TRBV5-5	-	TGTGCCAGCAGCTTGGGACCGGAAAAATTAGAGACCCAGTACTTC	CASSLGPEKLETQYF
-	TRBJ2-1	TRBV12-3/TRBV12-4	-	TGTGCCAGCAGTGAGGGACTTTGGAACAATGAGCAGTTCTTC	CASSEGLWNNEQFF
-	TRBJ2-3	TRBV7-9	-	TGTGCCAGCAGCTTAGGGACTGCCTATGGCACAGATACGCAGTATTTT	CASSLGTAYGTDTQYF
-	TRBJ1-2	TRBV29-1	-	TGCAGCGTTGGGGCAGGGCTGGAGAGCTACACCTTC	CSVGAGLESYTF